Included here is one TCR beta chain sequence, with context. Its antigen is unidentified. The data stem from a study of OX40 agonist ivuxolimab in advanced cancers. Background on the study: Intravenous ivuxolimab at 0.01 to 10 mg/kg was given to patients every 2 weeks. Enrollees could have had prior anti-PD-1, anti-PD-L1 or anti-CTLA-4 therapy, which about 40% had received.

This CDR3 has 17 residues. V lost 2 bases and J lost 2; bases outside the gene matches: 7. Germline V gives CDR1 LGHNA, CDR2 YSLEER. Whole-study findings and limits: There was clonal expansion of CD4+ and CD8+ blood T cells by week 6 at 0.1 to 3.0 mg/kg.

Patients who had autoimmune disease history or got systemic immunosuppression were left out. Produced via immunoSEQ multiplex PCR; TCRdb's table is partial and in-frame only. The table records 45,000 to 55,000 clones, roughly four fifths of them present only once. The specimen comprised CD4+ or CD8+ T cells sorted from blood, sampled in a trial of the OX40 agonist ivuxolimab. The receptor comes from an adult with an advanced solid tumor such as melanoma, head and neck, liver or kidney cancer. The chain carries TRBV4-3 and TRBJ2-7; 12 bases are a match to TRBD2. The CDR3 spells CASSQRLAGEGAYEQYF. As DNA, the CDR3 is TGCGCCAGCAGCCAAAGACTAGCGGGAGAAGGGGCCTACGAGCAGTACTTC.